This T cell receptor beta chain was captured by sequencing in a study of Graves' ophthalmopathy and Graves' hyperthyroidism. CDR3 length: 13 amino acids. The J segment lost 4 bases and the V segment lost 5 bases, leaving 4 bases of the junction unmatched. In germline, CDR1 is SQVTM, CDR2 ANQGSEA. This clonotype was detected ten times or more. Its antigen is still unknown. Other autoimmune diseases, uncontrolled infections, pregnancy and lactation each led to patient exclusion. RNA transcripts served as template for amplifying TCR beta CDR3 sequences. Scientists carried out first-round RT-PCR using HTBI primers and then a second-round multiplex PCR. MiXCR was run by TCRdb on the multiplex PCR reads, yielding one entry per CDR3 protein. The sample holds 500,000 to 600,000 distinct CDR3 sequences, about 40% seen once. Study-level results: A model built from 13 signatures distinguished ophthalmopathy from stable hyperthyroidism with approximately 89% sensitivity and approximately 81% specificity.

The sample consisted of peripheral blood or thyroid tissue (not recorded which). This chain uses TRBV29-1 with TRBJ1-4, with 7 bases aligning to TRBD1. This clonotype was obtained from an adult man with Graves' hyperthyroidism. CDR3 bases: TGCAGCGTTCAACCAGGGGGTAATGAAAAACTGTTTTTT. Its translation is CSVQPGGNEKLFF. The whole variable domain, filled in from reference TRBV29-1 and TRBJ1-4, reads SAVISQKPSRDICQRGTSLTIQCQVDSQVTMMFWYRQQPGQSLTLIATANQGSEATYESGFVIDKFPISRPNLTFSTLTVSNMSPEDSSIYLCSVQPGGNEKLFFGSGTQLSVL.